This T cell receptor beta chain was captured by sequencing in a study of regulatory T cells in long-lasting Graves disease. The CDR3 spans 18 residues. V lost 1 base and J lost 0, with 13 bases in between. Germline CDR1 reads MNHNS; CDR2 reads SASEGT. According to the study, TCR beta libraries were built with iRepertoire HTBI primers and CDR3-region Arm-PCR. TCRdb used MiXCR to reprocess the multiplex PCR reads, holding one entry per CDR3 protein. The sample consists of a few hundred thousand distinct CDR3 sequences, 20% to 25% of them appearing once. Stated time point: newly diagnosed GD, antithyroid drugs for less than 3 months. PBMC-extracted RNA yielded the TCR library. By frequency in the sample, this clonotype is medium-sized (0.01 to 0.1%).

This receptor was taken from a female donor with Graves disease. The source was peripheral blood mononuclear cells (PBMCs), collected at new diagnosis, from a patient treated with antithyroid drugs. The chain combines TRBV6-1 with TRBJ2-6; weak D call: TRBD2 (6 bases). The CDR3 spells CASSEVTEGNSGANVLTF. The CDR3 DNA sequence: TGTGCCAGCAGTGAAGTAACGGAGGGAAACTCTGGGGCCAACGTCCTGACTTTC.